The 19 T cell receptor beta chains in this list originate from one sample, sequenced in a study of shared clonotypes between healthy human individuals. Assay: immunoSEQ multiplex PCR; the TCRdb copy retains only in-frame clones and omits some. The data contain 1.6 million or so clones, about 98.5% of them singletons. Sequenced sample: naive CD4+ T cells sorted from blood. This sample's subset: CD45RA+ positively selected. These TCRs come from a man aged 25 to 40 in good health.

The chain joins TRBV5-5 to TRBJ2-7; D unclear. Trimming removed 1 base from V and 5 bases from J, with 19 bases in between. Germline-derived CDR1 and CDR2 are SGHKS and YYEKEE (reference sequence). There are 16 residues in the CDR3. The CDR3, as DNA: TGTGCCAGCAGCTTGCAGGTCTCGGTCAGTTTAGACGAGCAGTACTTC. Translated: CASSLQVSVSLDEQYF.

The rearrangement links TRBV27 to TRBJ1-5; D possibly corresponds to TRBD1 (5 bases). Germline V gene data show CDR1 as MNHEY and CDR2 as SMNVEV (reference sequence). Trimming pared 2 bases from V and 2 bases from J, leaving 13 bases between. The CDR3 is 16 amino acids. DNA of the CDR3: TGTGCCAGCAGTTTACGGCAGGGAGGAGGCAATCAGCCCCAGCATTTT. Translation gives CASSLRQGGGNQPQHF.

This chain connects TRBV13 to TRBJ2-1; TRBD2 matches at 8 bases. This CDR3 is built from 16 residues. Trimming cost V 5 bases and J 2 bases; bases outside gene matches: 8. Germline CDR1 reads PRHDT; CDR2 reads FYEKMQ (reference sequence). CDR3 loop: CASSPFGRAPYNEQFF. DNA for the CDR3: TGTGCCAGCAGCCCTTTCGGGAGGGCACCCTACAATGAGCAGTTCTTC.

About this clone: At the DNA level, this CDR3 is encoded by other sequences in the same sample as well. The chain uses TRBV18 and TRBJ2-3, with D tentatively TRBD1 or TRBD2 (5 bases each). The V and J ends lost 3 bases and 1 base respectively, with 11 bases between them. This CDR3 contains 15 residues. Germline assignment: CDR1 KGHSH and CDR2 LQKENI. The CDR3 DNA reads as TGTGCCAGCTCACCGCCAGGGAGCCGCACAGATACGCAGTATTTT. Its translation: CASSPPGSRTDTQYF.

The chain couples TRBV9 to TRBJ2-1, with TRBD2 matching over 11 bases. CDR1 and CDR2 (germline): SGDLS, YYNGEE. The CDR3 loop spans 18 amino acids. V shed 1 base, J shed 3 bases, and the junction held 9 bases outside the gene matches. The DNA of the CDR3 is TGTGCCAGCAGCGTAAGCAGGGGCCTAGCGGGAGGCTACAATGAGCAGTTCTTC. Protein product: CASSVSRGLAGGYNEQFF.

The chain employs TRBV5-1 and TRBJ1-2; 12 nucleotides line up with TRBD1. Germline V gene sequence: CDR1 SGHRS, CDR2 YFSETQ. V shed 4 bases, J shed 0 bases, and the junction held 7 bases outside the gene matches. This CDR3 is built from 17 residues. CDR3 loop: CASSVPGQGASNYGYTF. CDR3 nucleotides: TGCGCCAGCAGCGTGCCGGGACAGGGGGCCTCTAACTATGGCTACACCTTC.

The rearrangement links TRBV2 to TRBJ2-7; 8 bases are shared with TRBD1. The germline V gene encodes CDR1 SNHLY and CDR2 FYNNEI. The CDR3 totals 14 residues. V shed 3 bases and J 3 bases; nucleotides not matched to a gene: 4. The CDR3 loop is CASSDQGANYEQYF. DNA of the CDR3: TGTGCCAGCAGTGATCAGGGGGCTAACTACGAGCAGTACTTC. The variable domain in full, completed from reference TRBV2 and TRBJ2-7, reads EPEVTQTPSHQVTQMGQEVILRCVPISNHLYFYWYRQILGQKVEFLVSFYNNEISEKSEIFDDQFSVERPDGSNFTLKIRSTKLEDSAMYFCASSDQGANYEQYFGPGTRLTVT.

V and J are TRBV5-1 and TRBJ1-2, with 7 nucleotides matching TRBD1. The germline V gene has CDR1 SGHRS and CDR2 YFSETQ. This CDR3 comprises 14 residues. Trimming at V came to 4 bases and at J to 3 bases, leaving 6 bases not matched to a gene. Written as DNA, the CDR3 is TGCGCCAGCAGCATCACAGGGGATGACTATGGCTACACCTTC. Its protein product is CASSITGDDYGYTF.

The rearrangement links TRBV5-1 to TRBJ2-1, with D uncertain. The V gene's germline CDR1 is SGHRS and CDR2 YFSETQ. This CDR3 has 14 residues. V lost 2 bases, J lost 5 bases, and 11 bases lay in between. This chain's CDR3 is CASSFIGEDNEQFF. The CDR3 DNA sequence: TGCGCCAGCAGCTTCATTGGCGAGGACAATGAGCAGTTCTTC.

The CDR3 DNA reads as TGTGCCAGCAAGAAAGGGGCCGACGCCTACGAGCAGTACTTC. Translated: CASKKGADAYEQYF. The chain carries TRBV6-1 and TRBJ2-7; weak D call: TRBD1 (5 bases). Per germline, CDR1 MNHNS and CDR2 SASEGT. V was clipped by 7 bases and J by 2 bases, with 15 bases between them. The CDR3 consists of 14 residues.

The rearrangement links TRBV5-1 to TRBJ2-3, with a tentative D call TRBD1 (6 bases). Germline-derived CDR1 and CDR2 are SGHRS and YFSETQ. CDR3 length: 16 amino acids. V shed 6 bases and J shed 0 bases, with 17 bases lying between them. Here the CDR3 DNA reads TGCGCCAGCACCCCCCGGAACAGGGACAGCACAGATACGCAGTATTTT. As protein: CASTPRNRDSTDTQYF.

The chain combines TRBV27 with TRBJ1-1; D remains ambiguous. In germline, CDR1 is MNHEY, CDR2 SMNVEV (reference sequence). V lost 1 base and J lost 1, with 13 bases in between. The CDR3 has 16 amino acids. The CDR3 loop is CASSLLGLVSNTEAFF. The CDR3 DNA sequence: TGTGCCAGCAGTTTATTGGGGTTGGTTTCGAACACTGAAGCTTTCTTT.

The chain couples TRBV6-1 to TRBJ2-3; perhaps TRBD1 as D (5 bases). Germline CDR1 reads MNHNS; CDR2 reads SASEGT. CDR3 length: 15 amino acids. The CDR3 DNA reads as TGTGCTCAACCAAGGGGCGGCCCGAGCACAGATACGCAGTATTTT. Its translation is CAQPRGGPSTDTQYF.

CDR3: CATKDSRPTDTQYF. CDR3 sequence (DNA): TGTGCCACCAAGGATTCGAGGCCGACAGATACGCAGTATTTT. This rearrangement joins TRBV28 to TRBJ2-3; D not resolved. Per germline, CDR1 MDHEN and CDR2 SYDVKM. The CDR3 has 14 amino acids. V was shortened by 10 bases and J by 3 bases, with 17 bases between the two germline ends.

The sample holds one count of this clone. The V call is TRBV6-6, the J call TRBJ1-5, with D uncertain. Trimming pared 7 bases from V and 0 bases from J, leaving 10 bases between. The CDR3 runs 14 residues. Per the germline V gene, CDR1 is MNHNY and CDR2 is SVGAGI (reference sequence). The CDR3 bases are TGTGCCAGCAATCCGGGATTTAGCAATCAGCCCCAGCATTTT. As protein: CASNPGFSNQPQHF.

The V call is TRBV5-5, the J call TRBJ1-1; D unresolved. Germline V lookup: CDR1 SGHKS, CDR2 YYEKEE (reference sequence). The V end was cut by 0 bases, the J end by 1 base, with 10 bases between. This CDR3 has 15 amino acids. The CDR3 region is CASSLAPGRNTEAFF. The CDR3 DNA sequence: TGTGCCAGCAGCTTGGCCCCCGGGAGGAACACTGAAGCTTTCTTT.

Written as DNA, the CDR3 is TGTGCCAGCAGCTCCCGGGTCGCTTTGGAGACCCAGTACTTC. It translates to CASSSRVALETQYF. The V and J genes are TRBV7-2 and TRBJ2-5; D is unclear. The germline V gene encodes CDR1 SGHTA and CDR2 FQGNSA. V shed 4 bases and J shed 5 bases, with 14 bases lying between them. This CDR3 has 14 amino acids.

V usage is TRBV9 and J usage is TRBJ2-3; TRBD2 matches 7 bases. From germline, CDR1 is SGDLS and CDR2 YYNGEE. This CDR3 comprises 18 residues. The J segment lost 3 bases and the V segment lost 3 bases, leaving 16 bases of the junction unmatched. In DNA, the CDR3 is TGTGCCAGCAGCGACCCCCGTGTAGCGGGTGGTAGAACAGATACGCAGTATTTT. As protein: CASSDPRVAGGRTDTQYF.

The gene calls are TRBV10-3 and TRBJ2-1; 14 bases are a match to TRBD2. CDR1 and CDR2 (germline): ENHRY, SYGVKD. V lost 6 bases to trimming and J lost 8 bases; unmatched junction nucleotides: 9. CDR3 length: 16 amino acids. The CDR3 nucleotides read TGTGCCATCAGGAACCCCGGGACTAGCGGGAGACATGAGCAGTTCTTC. The encoded protein is CAIRNPGTSGRHEQFF.